The 31 T cell receptor beta chains reported below all come from one sample, sequenced in a study of cytomegalovirus exposure and HLA in healthy donors. PCR employed 60 Vbeta and 13 Jbeta primers. Assay used: immunoSEQ multiplex PCR; TCRdb lists only in-frame clones, some missing. The sample has about 200,000 clones, roughly four fifths seen once. Material: PBMCs. These receptors all come from a man in his thirties or forties in good health and CMV-seronegative.

The chain employs TRBV14 and TRBJ2-2; D is unclear. CDR3 size: 16 residues. V dropped 0 bases and J dropped 2 bases, with 10 bases sitting between them. Germline V gene sequence: CDR1 SGHDN, CDR2 FVKESK. For the CDR3, the DNA is TGTGCCAGCAGCCAAGATCAGTCAATAAACACCGGGGAGCTGTTTTTT. This translates into CASSQDQSINTGELFF. The full variable domain, its missing parts supplied by reference TRBV14 and TRBJ2-2, is EAGVTQFPSHSVIEKGQTVTLRCDPISGHDNLYWYRRVMGKEIKFLLHFVKESKQDESGMPNNRFLAERTGGTYSTLKVQPAELEDSGVYFCASSQDQSINTGELFFGEGSRLTVL.

The chain has TRBV6-1 and TRBJ1-2, with D possibly TRBD1 on 5 matching bases. Germline-derived CDR1 and CDR2 are MNHNS and SASEGT. This CDR3 comprises 15 residues. V dropped 5 bases and J dropped 5 bases, with 18 bases sitting between them. CDR3 in amino acids: CASSSQTSGQYGYTF. The CDR3 DNA is TGTGCCAGCAGTTCGCAAACTTCAGGGCAGTATGGCTACACCTTC.

The chain couples TRBV10-3 to TRBJ1-1; the D gene is possibly TRBD1 (6 bases). With 2 bases removed from V and 0 bases from J, the gap between germline ends came to 10 bases. Per germline, CDR1 ENHRY and CDR2 SYGVKD. CDR3 size: 15 residues. CDR3 DNA sequence: TGTGCCATCAGTGAGGCCGGACAGATGAACACTGAAGCTTTCTTT. Protein: CAISEAGQMNTEAFF.

The rearrangement joins TRBV19 to TRBJ1-1; 7 bases line up with TRBD1. CDR3 length: 15 amino acids. Germline CDR1 LNHDA, CDR2 SQIVND (reference sequence). The V gene end was trimmed by 6 bases and the J gene end by 0 bases; junction bases not matched to a gene: 7. The CDR3 sequence: CASRRDSLMNTEAFF. The CDR3, as DNA: TGTGCCAGTAGGCGGGACAGTCTCATGAACACTGAAGCTTTCTTT.

This clone was detected only a few times. The CDR3 sequence: CASSDGTGHNQPQHF. DNA of the CDR3: TGTGCCAGCAGTGATGGGACAGGTCATAATCAGCCCCAGCATTTT. V is TRBV6-1 and J is TRBJ1-5, with 8 bases identical to TRBD1. The trim removed 3 bases at V and 4 bases at J, leaving 5 bases unmatched. The germline V gene encodes CDR1 MNHNS and CDR2 SASEGT. The CDR3 consists of 15 residues.

This rearrangement joins TRBV2 to TRBJ1-2; 8 bases align to TRBD1. The CDR3 loop spans 15 amino acids. Trimming cost V 4 bases and J 4 bases; bases outside gene matches: 8. Looked up from germline, CDR1 is SNHLY and CDR2 is FYNNEI. The CDR3 DNA reads TGTGCCAGCAGTGGTCCGGGACAGGTGAGCTATGGCTACACCTTC. It is translated as CASSGPGQVSYGYTF.

This chain joins TRBV4-1 and TRBJ1-2; D uncertain. This CDR3 has 15 amino acids. Per germline, CDR1 MGHRA and CDR2 YSYEKL. V lost 0 bases and J 0 bases, leaving 8 bases between the germline ends. CDR3 in DNA: TGCGCCAGCAGCCAAGATCTTGCAGCTAACTATGGCTACACCTTC. It translates to CASSQDLAANYGYTF.

V gene TRBV19 combines with J gene TRBJ2-1; 8 positions match TRBD2. CDR3 length equals 17 residues. From germline, CDR1 is LNHDA and CDR2 SQIVND (reference sequence). The ends lost 10 bases at V and 5 bases at J; junction bases unmatched: 19. CDR3 coding DNA: TGTGCCACCATGAGTCTAGCGGGCGGGGCTCGAGACAATGAGCAGTTCTTC. It translates to CATMSLAGGARDNEQFF. Full variable domain (missing parts from reference TRBV19 and TRBJ2-1): DGGITQSPKYLFRKEGQNVTLSCEQNLNHDAMYWYRQDPGQGLRLIYYSQIVNDFQKGDIAEGYSVSREKKESFPLTVTSAQKNPTAFYLCATMSLAGGARDNEQFFGPGTRLTVL.

V and J are TRBV9 and TRBJ2-1, with TRBD2 matching 9 bases. Germline lookup yields CDR1 SGDLS and CDR2 YYNGEE. The CDR3 runs to 17 residues. V gave up 0 bases and J gave up 4 bases; unmatched junction bases: 8. The chain's CDR3 is CASSVGEREELYNEQFF. CDR3 nucleotide sequence: TGTGCCAGCAGCGTAGGTGAGCGGGAGGAACTGTACAATGAGCAGTTCTTC.

The chain recombines TRBV5-1 with TRBJ2-7; D gene unclear. Germline V gene data show CDR1 as SGHRS and CDR2 as YFSETQ. V gave up 3 bases and J gave up 5 bases, with 9 bases separating them. The CDR3 totals 12 residues. CDR3 in DNA: TGCGCCAGCAGCTCTAATACCCACGAGCAGTACTTC. As protein: CASSSNTHEQYF.

This chain connects TRBV6-5 to TRBJ1-4; TRBD1 aligns across 9 bases. Germline V gene sequence: CDR1 MNHEY, CDR2 SVGAGI. After removal of 6 bases from V and 4 bases from J, the junction contained 6 bases not matched to a gene. The CDR3 covers 15 residues. CDR3 in amino acids: CASREWGQGNEKLFF. In DNA form, the CDR3 reads TGTGCCAGCAGGGAATGGGGACAGGGTAATGAAAAACTGTTTTTT.

This sequence joins TRBV9 and TRBJ2-4; D might be TRBD2 (5 bases). CDR1 SGDLS and CDR2 YYNGEE come from the germline V gene. V shed 4 bases and J shed 0 bases, with 14 bases lying between them. The CDR3 runs to 16 residues. The CDR3, as DNA: TGTGCCAGCAGCACCCAAGGTGGACTAGCCAAAAACATTCAGTACTTC. Amino acid sequence: CASSTQGGLAKNIQYF.

The chain has TRBV6-6 and TRBJ2-7; D is possibly TRBD2 (5 bases). The V and J ends lost 7 bases and 2 bases respectively, with 15 bases between them. This CDR3 is built from 14 residues. Per the germline V gene, CDR1 is MNHNY and CDR2 is SVGAGI (reference sequence). This CDR3 reads CASTTRTGTYEQYF. For the CDR3, the DNA is TGTGCCAGCACGACTCGGACGGGAACCTACGAGCAGTACTTC.

V usage is TRBV2 and J usage is TRBJ2-1; 9 nucleotides match TRBD1. The CDR3 has 16 residues. The germline V gene encodes CDR1 SNHLY and CDR2 FYNNEI. With 8 bases clipped from V and 5 bases from J, the junction kept 13 bases outside the gene matches. The CDR3 nucleotides are TGTGCCAGCGGGGTGAAATGGACAGGGGCGGACAATGAGCAGTTCTTC. Translation gives CASGVKWTGADNEQFF.

This clone is a singleton in its sample. The CDR3 region is CASSGTGQKNTEAFF. The CDR3 bases are TGTGCCAGCAGCGGTACGGGACAGAAGAACACTGAAGCTTTCTTT. The chain has TRBV9 and TRBJ1-1, with TRBD1 identical over 7 bases. This CDR3 is 15 amino acids long. Germline trimming cut 3 bases from V and 1 base from J; bases unmatched to any gene: 6. Per germline, CDR1 SGDLS and CDR2 YYNGEE.

In its sample, this clone was seen a few times. The gene calls are TRBV2 and TRBJ2-7; tentatively, D is TRBD2 (5 bases). The germline V gene has CDR1 SNHLY and CDR2 FYNNEI. Trimming removed 7 bases at V and 1 base at J, with 8 bases between. The CDR3 contains 12 residues. The CDR3 coding sequence is TGTGCCAGCACCGCGGGTTCCTACGAGCAGTACTTC. As protein: CASTAGSYEQYF.

V and J are TRBV28 and TRBJ1-1; 7 bases fit TRBD1. J was trimmed by 1 base and V by 1 base; bases with no gene match: 12. Germline V gene data show CDR1 as MDHEN and CDR2 as SYDVKM. The CDR3 is 18 residues long. The CDR3 coding sequence is TGTGCCAGCAGTTTATCTCAGTGGGGGACAGCATCGAACACTGAAGCTTTCTTT. This encodes CASSLSQWGTASNTEAFF. The whole variable domain, filled in from reference TRBV28 and TRBJ1-1, reads DVKVTQSSRYLVKRTGEKVFLECVQDMDHENMFWYRQDPGLGLRLIYFSYDVKMKEKGDIPEGYSVSREKKERFSLILESASTNQTSMYLCASSLSQWGTASNTEAFFGQGTRLTVV.

This clone has a handful of counts. The rearrangement uses TRBV4-1 and TRBJ1-1; D perhaps matches TRBD1 (5 bases). Germline-derived CDR1 and CDR2 are MGHRA and YSYEKL. V was clipped by 3 bases and J by 1 base, with 6 bases between them. CDR3 length: 13 amino acids. For the CDR3, the DNA is TGCGCCAGCAGCCACGGGGGGAACACTGAAGCTTTCTTT. Protein product: CASSHGGNTEAFF.

The chain recombines TRBV6-5 with TRBJ1-2, with 9 nucleotides matching TRBD1. V shed 6 bases and J 6 bases; nucleotides not matched to a gene: 2. Germline V gene data show CDR1 as MNHEY and CDR2 as SVGAGI. The CDR3 extends over 12 amino acids. CDR3 amino acids: CASRQGADGYTF. The CDR3, as DNA: TGTGCCAGCAGACAGGGGGCGGATGGCTACACCTTC.

This sequence joins TRBV30 and TRBJ2-3; TRBD2 is a possible D gene (5 bases). CDR3 length: 14 residues. The V gene lost 0 bases and the J gene lost 1 base, with 8 bases spanning the gap. Germline V gene lookup returns CDR1 GTSNPN and CDR2 SVGIG (reference sequence). The CDR3: CAWSVPGGTDTQYF. The CDR3 DNA follows: TGTGCCTGGAGTGTACCCGGGGGCACAGATACGCAGTATTTT.

The CDR3 nucleotides read TGTGCCAGCAGCTTAGTGCAAGCGGGAGGCCCCCACGAGCAGTACTTC. Its translation is CASSLVQAGGPHEQYF. The chain has TRBV7-9 and TRBJ2-7, with 9 nucleotides matching TRBD2. Trimming cost V 1 base and J 5 bases; bases outside gene matches: 9. CDR1 and CDR2 (germline): SEHNR, FQNEAQ (reference sequence). The length of the CDR3 is 16 residues. The variable domain in full, with the rest retrieved from reference TRBV7-9 and TRBJ2-7, is DTGVSQNPRHKITKRGQNVTFRCDPISEHNRLYWYRQTLGQGPEFLTYFQNEAQLEKSRLLSDRFSAERPKGSFSTLEIQRTEQGDSAMYLCASSLVQAGGPHEQYFGPGTRLTVT.

The rearrangement uses TRBV5-1 and TRBJ2-2; a possible D gene is TRBD2 (5 bases). V lost 4 bases and J 5 bases, leaving 15 bases between the germline ends. This CDR3 is 15 amino acids long. The germline V gene encodes CDR1 SGHRS and CDR2 YFSETQ. In DNA form, the CDR3 reads TGCGCCAGCAGCCTCGGTGACCGAGGGACCGGGGAGCTGTTTTTT. It encodes CASSLGDRGTGELFF.

The J gene is TRBJ2-1, the V gene TRBV5-1; possibly TRBD2 for D (5 bases). Per the germline V gene, CDR1 is SGHRS and CDR2 is YFSETQ. The CDR3 spans 12 residues. The V and J ends lost 3 bases and 15 bases respectively, with 16 bases between them. The chain's CDR3 is CASSSMDLERFF. DNA for the CDR3: TGCGCCAGCAGCTCCATGGACTTGGAACGGTTCTTC. Complete variable domain (other parts from reference TRBV5-1 and TRBJ2-1): KAGVTQTPRYLIKTRGQQVTLSCSPISGHRSVSWYQQTPGQGLQFLFEYFSETQRNKGNFPGRFSGRQFSNSRSEMNVSTLELGDSALYLCASSSMDLERFFGPGTRLTVL.

This rearrangement joins TRBV11-2 to TRBJ2-7, with TRBD1 matching over 8 bases. CDR3 length equals 15 residues. Looked up from germline, CDR1 is SGHAT and CDR2 is FQNNGV. V was clipped by 5 bases and J by 2 bases; unmatched bases: 8. CDR3 sequence reads: CASSIPVDRAYEQYF. The DNA for the CDR3 is TGTGCCAGCAGCATACCCGTGGACAGGGCCTACGAGCAGTACTTC. Based on the CDR3 plus reference TRBV11-2 and TRBJ2-7, the full variable domain is EAGVAQSPRYKIIEKRQSVAFWCNPISGHATLYWYQQILGQGPKLLIQFQNNGVVDDSQLPKDRFSAERLKGVDSTLKIQPAKLEDSAVYLCASSIPVDRAYEQYFGPGTRLTVT.

This sequence joins TRBV2 and TRBJ2-7, with 10 positions matching TRBD1. Germline CDR1 SNHLY, CDR2 FYNNEI. This CDR3 is built from 15 residues. The ends lost 7 bases at V and 8 bases at J; junction bases unmatched: 14. CDR3 protein: CASTRSGTGDRKQYF. CDR3 DNA sequence: TGTGCCAGCACCCGATCCGGGACAGGGGATAGGAAGCAGTACTTC.

The rearrangement joins TRBV7-2 to TRBJ2-7, with a tentative D call TRBD1 (6 bases). The length of the CDR3 is 17 residues. V was cut by 4 bases and J by 0 bases, with 19 bases left in between. Germline V gene data show CDR1 as SGHTA and CDR2 as FQGNSA. CDR3 sequence (DNA): TGTGCCAGCAGCTCACAGGGAGACCCTTTTAGCTCCTACGAGCAGTACTTC. Protein product: CASSSQGDPFSSYEQYF.

The rearrangement uses TRBV6-4 and TRBJ2-1; TRBD2 matches at 8 bases. V gave up 0 bases and J gave up 4 bases; unmatched junction bases: 2. Germline CDR1 is MRHNA and CDR2 is SNTAGT. The CDR3 is 15 amino acids. CDR3 protein: CASSDSPGGYNEQFF. DNA of the CDR3: TGTGCCAGCAGTGACTCACCGGGAGGGTACAATGAGCAGTTCTTC.

The V gene is TRBV2, the J gene TRBJ1-2; TRBD1 aligns across 10 bases. Germline assignment: CDR1 SNHLY and CDR2 FYNNEI. V lost 3 bases and J lost 6; bases outside the gene matches: 4. The CDR3 is 14 amino acids. DNA of the CDR3: TGTGCCAGCAGTGAGGGACAGGGGAGTAATGGCTACACCTTC. Residues: CASSEGQGSNGYTF.

This chain joins TRBV5-6 and TRBJ1-1; 12 bases match TRBD1. Germline CDR1 is SGHDT and CDR2 is YYEEEE. The CDR3 contains 15 residues. Losses at the gene ends were 2 bases for V and 4 bases for J; bases not matched to a gene: 3. CDR3 sequence reads: CASSFGTGGGTEAFF. The DNA of the CDR3 is TGTGCCAGCAGCTTCGGGACAGGGGGCGGCACTGAAGCTTTCTTT.

The chain has TRBV2 and TRBJ2-3; 8 bases agree with TRBD2. J was trimmed by 0 bases and V by 1 base; bases with no gene match: 0. CDR1 and CDR2 (germline): SNHLY, FYNNEI. CDR3 size: 15 residues. CDR3 bases: TGTGCCAGCAGTGAAGGACTAGCGAGCACAGATACGCAGTATTTT. This gives the protein CASSEGLASTDTQYF.

This clone was counted a single time. The gene calls are TRBV29-1 and TRBJ2-3, with 11 nucleotides matching TRBD2. The V gene's germline CDR1 is SQVTM and CDR2 ANQGSEA. V shed 3 bases and J 0 bases; nucleotides not matched to a gene: 5. The CDR3 loop spans 16 amino acids. The chain's CDR3 is CSVEARTSGSTDTQYF. CDR3 in DNA: TGCAGCGTTGAGGCCAGGACTAGCGGGAGCACAGATACGCAGTATTTT.